The present T cell receptor (beta chain) was sequenced within a study of technical replicates of blood from several donors. Here immunoSEQ multiplex PCR was the method, and the copy in TCRdb shows in-frame clones only, minus some. Of approximately 89,000 clones in the sample, just under 95% are singletons; the top ten hold 0.39%. The CDR3 extends over 14 amino acids. CDR1 MDHEN and CDR2 SYDVKM come from the germline V gene. J gave up 3 bases and V 6 bases, and 2 bases lay outside the gene matches. The V call is TRBV28, the J call TRBJ2-1; TRBD2 agrees at 10 bases. This sequence was found in a human donor in good health. The sequencing input was T cells isolated from PBMCs. The CDR3 region has the DNA TGTGCCAGCAGGCTAGCGGGGGACTACAATGAGCAGTTCTTC. Its translation: CASRLAGDYNEQFF.